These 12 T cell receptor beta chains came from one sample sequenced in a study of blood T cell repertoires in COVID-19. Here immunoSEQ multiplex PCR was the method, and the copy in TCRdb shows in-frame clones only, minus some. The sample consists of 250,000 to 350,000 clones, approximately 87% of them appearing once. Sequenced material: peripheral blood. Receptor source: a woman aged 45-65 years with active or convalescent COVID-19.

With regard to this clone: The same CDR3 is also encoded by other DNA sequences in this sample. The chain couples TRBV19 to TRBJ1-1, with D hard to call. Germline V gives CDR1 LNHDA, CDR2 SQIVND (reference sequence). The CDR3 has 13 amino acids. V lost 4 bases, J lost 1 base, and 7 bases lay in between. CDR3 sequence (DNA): TGTGCCAGTAGTAGGCGAGGGAACACTGAAGCTTTCTTT. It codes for CASSRRGNTEAFF.

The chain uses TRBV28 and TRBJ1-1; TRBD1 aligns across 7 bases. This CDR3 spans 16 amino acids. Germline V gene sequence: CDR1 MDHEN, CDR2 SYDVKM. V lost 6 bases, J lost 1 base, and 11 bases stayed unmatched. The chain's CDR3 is CASSQIPGTANTEAFF. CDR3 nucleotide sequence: TGTGCCAGCAGCCAAATTCCCGGGACAGCGAACACTGAAGCTTTCTTT.

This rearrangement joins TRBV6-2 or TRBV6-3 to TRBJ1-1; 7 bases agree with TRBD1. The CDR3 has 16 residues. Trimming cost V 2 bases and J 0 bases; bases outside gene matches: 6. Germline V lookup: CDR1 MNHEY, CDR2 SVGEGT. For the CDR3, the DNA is TGTGCCAGCAGTTACGCGACAGGGAATTTGAACACTGAAGCTTTCTTT. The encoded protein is CASSYATGNLNTEAFF.

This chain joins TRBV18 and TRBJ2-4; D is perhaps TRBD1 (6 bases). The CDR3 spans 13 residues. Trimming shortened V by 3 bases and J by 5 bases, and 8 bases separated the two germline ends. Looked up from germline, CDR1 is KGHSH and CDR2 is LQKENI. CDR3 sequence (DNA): TGTGCCAGCTCACCGGGACAAGAAAACATTCAGTACTTC. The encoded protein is CASSPGQENIQYF.

This CDR3 is CASRPPWANGYTF. The CDR3 DNA reads as TGTGCCAGCAGACCCCCGTGGGCCAATGGCTACACCTTC. V usage is TRBV7-2 and J usage is TRBJ1-2, with no clear D. Trimming left V 6 bases short and J 6 bases short, with 14 bases between. The CDR3 length is 13 residues. Germline V gene sequence: CDR1 SGHTA, CDR2 FQGNSA.

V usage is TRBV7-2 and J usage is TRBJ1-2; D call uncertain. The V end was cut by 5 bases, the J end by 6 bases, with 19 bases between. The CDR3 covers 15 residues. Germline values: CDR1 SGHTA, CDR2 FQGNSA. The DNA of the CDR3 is TGTGCCAGCAGCCCCTATGTAGCGACCGTCGATGGCTACACCTTC. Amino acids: CASSPYVATVDGYTF.

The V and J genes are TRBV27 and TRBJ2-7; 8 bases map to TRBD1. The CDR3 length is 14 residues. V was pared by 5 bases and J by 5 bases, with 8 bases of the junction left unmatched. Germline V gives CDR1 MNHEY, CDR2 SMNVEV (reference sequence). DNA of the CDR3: TGTGCCAGCAGTCCGTGGGCAGGGGGCGACGAGCAGTACTTC. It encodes CASSPWAGGDEQYF.

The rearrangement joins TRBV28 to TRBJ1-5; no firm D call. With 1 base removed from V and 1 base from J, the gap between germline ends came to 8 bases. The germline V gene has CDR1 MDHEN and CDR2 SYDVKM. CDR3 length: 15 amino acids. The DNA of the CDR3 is TGTGCCAGCAGTTTATCAGGTTCCAGCAATCAGCCCCAGCATTTT. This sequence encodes CASSLSGSSNQPQHF.

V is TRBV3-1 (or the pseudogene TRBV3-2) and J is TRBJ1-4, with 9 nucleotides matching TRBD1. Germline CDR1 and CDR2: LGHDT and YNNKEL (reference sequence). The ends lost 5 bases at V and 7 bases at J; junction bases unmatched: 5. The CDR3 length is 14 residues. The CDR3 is CASSSGTGIEKLFF. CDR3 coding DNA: TGTGCCAGCAGCTCCGGGACAGGGATTGAAAAACTGTTTTTT.

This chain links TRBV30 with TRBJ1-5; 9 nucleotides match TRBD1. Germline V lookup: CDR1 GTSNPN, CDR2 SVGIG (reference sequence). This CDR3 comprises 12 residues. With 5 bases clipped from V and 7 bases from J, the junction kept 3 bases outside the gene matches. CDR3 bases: TGTGCCTGGGGGACAGGGCAACAGCCCCAGCATTTT. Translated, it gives CAWGTGQQPQHF.

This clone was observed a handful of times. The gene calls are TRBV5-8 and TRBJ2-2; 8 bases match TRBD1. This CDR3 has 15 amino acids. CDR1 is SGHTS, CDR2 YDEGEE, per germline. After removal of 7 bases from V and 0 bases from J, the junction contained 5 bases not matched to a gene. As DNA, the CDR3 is TGTGCCAGCTACAGGGGGGCCTCGAACACCGGGGAGCTGTTTTTT. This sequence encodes CASYRGASNTGELFF. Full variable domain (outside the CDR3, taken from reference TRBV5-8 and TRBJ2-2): EAGVTQSPTHLIKTRGQQATLRCSPISGHTSVYWYQQALGLGLQFLLWYDEGEERNRGNFPPRFSGRQFPNYSSELNVNALELEDSALYLCASYRGASNTGELFFGEGSRLTVL.

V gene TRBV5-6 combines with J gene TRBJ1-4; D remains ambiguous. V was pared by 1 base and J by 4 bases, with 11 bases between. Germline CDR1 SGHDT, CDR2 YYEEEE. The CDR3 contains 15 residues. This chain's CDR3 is CASSLSQQFNEKLFF. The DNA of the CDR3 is TGTGCCAGCAGCTTGAGTCAACAGTTTAATGAAAAACTGTTTTTT. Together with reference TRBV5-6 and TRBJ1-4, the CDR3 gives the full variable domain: DAGVTQSPTHLIKTRGQQVTLRCSPKSGHDTVSWYQQALGQGPQFIFQYYEEEERQRGNFPDRFSGHQFPNYSSELNVNALLLGDSALYLCASSLSQQFNEKLFFGSGTQLSVL.